One sample yielded the 6 T cell receptor beta chains listed below, sequenced in a study of blood T cells in healthy people across ages. A J-beta primer mix and a sample-barcoded 5' primer were used in a second PCR of about 7 to 11 cycles. MiXCR, applied by TCRdb to the 5' RACE reads, yields one record per CDR3 protein. The table records over 1.5 million distinct CDR3 sequences, around half of them present only once. Material for sequencing was blood. The receptors come from a woman aged 40 to 55 in good health.

The sample holds one count of this clonotype. This rearrangement joins TRBV28 to TRBJ1-1, with D perhaps TRBD1 (5 bases). The CDR3 extends over 15 amino acids. Deletions cut 1 base from V and 1 base from J, with 10 bases between. Looked up from germline, CDR1 is MDHEN and CDR2 is SYDVKM. The CDR3 DNA follows: TGTGCCAGCAGTTTATTGAACAGGCGGAACACTGAAGCTTTCTTT. It specifies CASSLLNRRNTEAFF.

The genes are TRBV2 and TRBJ1-1; possibly TRBD1 for D (5 bases). The germline CDR1 and CDR2 sequences are SNHLY and FYNNEI. Trimming left V 6 bases short and J 0 bases short, with 8 bases between. The CDR3 has 13 amino acids. The CDR3 is CASRGDVNTEAFF. CDR3 nucleotides: TGTGCCAGCAGGGGGGACGTGAACACTGAAGCTTTCTTT.

This clonotype has just a few counts. The chain links TRBV7-3 to TRBJ2-5; 8 nucleotides line up with TRBD2. The germline V gene has CDR1 SGHTA and CDR2 FQGTGA. Trimming removed 2 bases from V and 4 bases from J; junction bases left unmatched: 6. This CDR3 contains 15 residues. The CDR3, as DNA: TGTGCCAGCAGCTTAGCGGGGGGCTTGGGAGAGACCCAGTACTTC. This codes for CASSLAGGLGETQYF.

V gene TRBV5-1 combines with J gene TRBJ2-4, with 8 bases fitting TRBD1. Germline CDR1 is SGHRS and CDR2 is YFSETQ. After removal of 4 bases from V and 11 bases from J, the junction contained 11 bases not matched to a gene. This CDR3 has 14 residues. CDR3 loop: CASSKSRDRSLQYF. In DNA form, the CDR3 reads TGCGCCAGCAGCAAAAGCCGGGACAGGTCCCTTCAGTACTTC.

This chain uses TRBV4-3 with TRBJ2-1, with no clear D. The CDR3 is 17 amino acids. The V end was cut by 0 bases, the J end by 7 bases, with 19 bases between. Per the germline V gene, CDR1 is LGHNA and CDR2 is YSLEER. This CDR3 reads CASSQDLWAGYLNEQFF. The CDR3 coding sequence is TGCGCCAGCAGCCAAGATTTATGGGCCGGATATTTGAATGAGCAGTTCTTC.

The chain joins TRBV7-2 to TRBJ1-6; tentatively, D is TRBD1 (5 bases). The CDR3 covers 14 residues. Trimming took 4 bases from V and 7 from J, leaving 11 bases between them. Per the germline V gene, CDR1 is SGHTA and CDR2 is FQGNSA. The CDR3 DNA reads TGTGCCAGCAGCTACTTCAGGGTAAATTCACCCCTCCACTTT. The encoded protein is CASSYFRVNSPLHF.